Included here is one T cell receptor (beta chain) sequence, with context. The clone's antigen remains unknown. Per-base quality was not reported, and no clone a single base away is much larger than it. The CDR3 starts with the cysteine, ends with the phenylalanine, and has 17 residues. CDR3 DNA is the only sequence kept; it has 51 bases, read in frame from the first base. Germline trimming: 3 bases from V, 6 bases from J; junction bases outside gene matches: 19. The germline V gene encodes CDR1 SQVTM and CDR2 ANQGSEA. The donors were roughly 39 Caucasian individuals from Russia, aged roughly 6 to 95 years, who were systemically healthy. Each donor gave roughly 9.5 milliliters of peripheral blood, collected into EDTA-treated Vacutainer tubes. Ficoll-Paque density-gradient centrifugation was used to isolate PBMCs, with at least 6 million obtained per sample. Total RNA, at least 6 micrograms per sample, was extracted from PBMCs with Trizol reagent. Naive CD45RAhigh/CD27high T cell percentages were measured by flow cytometry on a PBMC aliquot from every donor.

This sample is part of a study of blood T cells in healthy people across ages (dated by TCRdb to about 2015). About the investigation overall: In model experiments, template switching captured about one uniquely barcoded TCR beta cDNA molecule for every two T cells. To track age-related changes in TCR beta repertoire diversity, the study relied on deep sequencing normalized with unique cDNA molecular identifiers. The donors were divided into four age groups: young (average around 16 years), middle-aged (almost 40), aged (about 60) and long-lived (about 80). Donors of different ages were randomly distributed across sequencing lanes to avoid experimental bias. Two additional independent replicas of 1 million unique cDNA reads from the same blood draw were analyzed for two donors (one aged 18 to 30 and one aged 80 or older).

The library came from 5' RACE. The run used an Illumina HiSeq 2500. The second PCR ran for roughly 7 to 12 cycles and used a J-beta primer mix along with a sample-barcoded 5' primer. A template-switch 5' adaptor carrying 12 random nucleotides introduced a unique molecular identifier onto each TCR beta cDNA molecule. Each sample yielded at least 3 million CDR3-containing paired-end reads. First-strand cDNA was synthesized from all RNA with the Mint cDNA synthesis kit, primed by a TRBC-specific oligonucleotide. Following uracil-DNA glycosylase treatment, a first 18-cycle PCR with universal primers M1SS and BC2_uni_R was performed on all cDNA. The authors' analysis ran thus. For normalization, 1 million high-quality reads were randomly selected from each sample, with every read carrying a distinct molecular identifier. Reads sharing molecular identifiers were discarded rather than binned into consensus sequences. MiTCR, with a Q25 quality threshold and the strictest error-elimination algorithm, was used for CDR3 identification, clonotype clustering and error correction. A nonparametric unseen species model with Euler transformation was used to estimate a lower bound on total TCR beta diversity. Using fastp trimming at Q25 and MiXCR clonotype assembly, TCRdb reanalyzed the public sequencing data and kept in-frame beta chains. Rows with a matching CDR3 protein are joined into one entry that keeps the most common DNA and genes. The V and J calls were not made by the authors but by TCRdb's processing. Here the sample has about 730,000 distinct CDR3 sequences; about 40% occur a single time. The top ten clonotypes cover more than 20% of the sample.

The research as a whole found: Estimates of total diversity from one million sequenced T cells were regarded as lower bounds and underestimates. The CMV infection status of donors was not known, potentially confounding age-related changes in expanded clonotypes. Compared with the aged group, more naive CD4+ T cells, fewer expanded clones and increased TCR diversity were shown by the long-lived group, suggesting age selection. As age increased, observed TCR beta diversity per million T cells dropped in a roughly linear way, and a significant reduction was already evident by age around 41. The percentage of naive T cells measured by flow cytometry correlated strongly with observed TCR beta diversity. Since profiling was done on bulk unsorted PBMCs, naive and antigen-experienced compartments could not be conclusively compared.

The sequence derives from a woman aged 60-75 years in good health. Recombination connected TRBV29-1 to TRBJ1-2; 7 central bases correspond to TRBD1. The sequencing input was blood. At the DNA level, the sequence is TGCAGCGTTGACCCGGGACAGAGGGTATTTATGACTAATGGCTACACCTTC. Its product reads: CSVDPGQRVFMTNGYTF.